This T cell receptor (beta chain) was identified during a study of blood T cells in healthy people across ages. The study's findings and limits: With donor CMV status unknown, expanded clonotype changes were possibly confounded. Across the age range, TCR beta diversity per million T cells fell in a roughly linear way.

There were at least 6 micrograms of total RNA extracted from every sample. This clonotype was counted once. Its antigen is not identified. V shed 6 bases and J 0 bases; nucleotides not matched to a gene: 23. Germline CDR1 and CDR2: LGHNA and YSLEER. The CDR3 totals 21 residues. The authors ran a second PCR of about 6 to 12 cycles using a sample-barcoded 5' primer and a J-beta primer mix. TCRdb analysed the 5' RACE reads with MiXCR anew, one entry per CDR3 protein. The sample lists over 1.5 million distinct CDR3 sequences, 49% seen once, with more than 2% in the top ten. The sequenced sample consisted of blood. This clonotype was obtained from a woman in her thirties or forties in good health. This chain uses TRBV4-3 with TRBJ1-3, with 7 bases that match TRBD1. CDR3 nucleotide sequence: TGCGCCAGCAGAAGGAATGAGGGACAGCGAGGCGGTAGGACCTCTGGAAACACCATATATTTT. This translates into CASRRNEGQRGGRTSGNTIYF.